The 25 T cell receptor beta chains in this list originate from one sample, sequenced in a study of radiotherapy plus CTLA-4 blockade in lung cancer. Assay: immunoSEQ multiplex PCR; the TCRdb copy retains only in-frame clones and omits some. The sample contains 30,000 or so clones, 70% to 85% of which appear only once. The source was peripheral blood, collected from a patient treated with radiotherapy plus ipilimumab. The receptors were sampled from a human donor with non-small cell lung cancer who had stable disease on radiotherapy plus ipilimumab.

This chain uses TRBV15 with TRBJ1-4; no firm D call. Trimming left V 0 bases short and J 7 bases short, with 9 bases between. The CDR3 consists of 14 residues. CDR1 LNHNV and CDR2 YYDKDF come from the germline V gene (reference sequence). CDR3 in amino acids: CATSRDYPSEKLFF. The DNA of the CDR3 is TGTGCCACCAGCAGAGATTACCCAAGTGAAAAACTGTTTTTT.

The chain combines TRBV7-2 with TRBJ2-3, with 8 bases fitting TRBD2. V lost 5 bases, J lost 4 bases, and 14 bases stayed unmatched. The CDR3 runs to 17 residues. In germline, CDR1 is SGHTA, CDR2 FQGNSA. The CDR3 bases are TGTGCCAGCAGCCGACGTGGGCGGGGGGAGGTCGCAGATACGCAGTATTTT. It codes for CASSRRGRGEVADTQYF. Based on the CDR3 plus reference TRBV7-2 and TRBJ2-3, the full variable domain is GAGVSQSPSNKVTEKGKDVELRCDPISGHTALYWYRQSLGQGLEFLIYFQGNSAPDKSGLPSDRFSAERTGGSVSTLTIQRTQQEDSAVYLCASSRRGRGEVADTQYFGPGTRLTVL.

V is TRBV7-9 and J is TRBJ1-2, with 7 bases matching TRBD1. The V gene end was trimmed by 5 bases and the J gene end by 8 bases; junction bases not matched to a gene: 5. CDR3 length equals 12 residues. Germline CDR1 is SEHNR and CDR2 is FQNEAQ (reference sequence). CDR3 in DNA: TGTGCCAGCAGCCGCGACAGGGCCGGCTACACCTTC. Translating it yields CASSRDRAGYTF.

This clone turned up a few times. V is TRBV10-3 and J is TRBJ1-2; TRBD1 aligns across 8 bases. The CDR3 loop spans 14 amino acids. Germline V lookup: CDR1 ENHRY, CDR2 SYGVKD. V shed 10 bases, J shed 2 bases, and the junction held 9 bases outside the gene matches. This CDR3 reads CATGLPGGNYGYTF. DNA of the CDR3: TGTGCCACCGGTTTGCCAGGGGGCAACTATGGCTACACCTTC.

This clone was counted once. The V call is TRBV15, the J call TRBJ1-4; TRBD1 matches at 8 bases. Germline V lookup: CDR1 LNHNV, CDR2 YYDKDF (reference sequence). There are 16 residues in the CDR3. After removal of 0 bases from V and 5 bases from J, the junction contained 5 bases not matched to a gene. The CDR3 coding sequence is TGTGCCACCAGCAGAGACAGGGGGCTAGGGAATGAAAAACTGTTTTTT. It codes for CATSRDRGLGNEKLFF.

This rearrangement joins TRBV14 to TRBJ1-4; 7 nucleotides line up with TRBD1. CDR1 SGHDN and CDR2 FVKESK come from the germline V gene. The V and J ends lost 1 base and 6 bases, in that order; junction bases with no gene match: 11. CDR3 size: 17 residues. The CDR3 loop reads CASSQVGRGDRDEKLFF. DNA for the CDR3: TGTGCCAGCAGCCAAGTGGGCCGAGGGGACAGAGATGAAAAACTGTTTTTT.

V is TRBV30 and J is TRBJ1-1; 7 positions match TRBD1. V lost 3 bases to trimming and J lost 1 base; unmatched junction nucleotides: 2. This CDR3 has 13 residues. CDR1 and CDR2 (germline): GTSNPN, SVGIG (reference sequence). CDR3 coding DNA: TGTGCCTGGAGCTACAGGGGGAACACTGAAGCTTTCTTT. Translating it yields CAWSYRGNTEAFF.

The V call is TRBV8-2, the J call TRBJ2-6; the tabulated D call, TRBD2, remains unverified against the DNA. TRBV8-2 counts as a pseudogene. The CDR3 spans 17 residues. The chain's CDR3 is CGTQAKITQSRANVLTF. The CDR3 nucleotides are TGTGGCACGCAAGCGAAGATAACACAAAGTCGGGCCAACGTCCTGACTTTC.

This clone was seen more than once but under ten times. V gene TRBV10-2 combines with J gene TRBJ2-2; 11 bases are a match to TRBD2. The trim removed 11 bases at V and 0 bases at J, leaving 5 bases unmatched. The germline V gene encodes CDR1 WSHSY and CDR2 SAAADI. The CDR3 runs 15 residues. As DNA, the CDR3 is TGCGCCGGTCAACTAGCGGGGGCGAACACCGGGGAGCTGTTTTTT. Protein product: CAGQLAGANTGELFF.

CDR3 in DNA: TGTGCCAGCAGCTCCCAAGGAGACACCATATATTTT. This sequence encodes CASSSQGDTIYF. The genes are TRBV13 and TRBJ1-3; D call uncertain. Between the trimmed V and J ends, which lost 4 bases and 8 bases, there was a span of 9 bases. The CDR3 totals 12 residues. Germline CDR1 and CDR2: PRHDT and FYEKMQ (reference sequence).

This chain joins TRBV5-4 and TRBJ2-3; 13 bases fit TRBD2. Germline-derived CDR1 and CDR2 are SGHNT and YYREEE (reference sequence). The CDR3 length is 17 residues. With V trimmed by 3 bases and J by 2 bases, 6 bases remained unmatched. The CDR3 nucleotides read TGTGCCAGCAGCTCTAGGACTAGCGGGGGCCTCACAGATACGCAGTATTTT. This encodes CASSSRTSGGLTDTQYF.

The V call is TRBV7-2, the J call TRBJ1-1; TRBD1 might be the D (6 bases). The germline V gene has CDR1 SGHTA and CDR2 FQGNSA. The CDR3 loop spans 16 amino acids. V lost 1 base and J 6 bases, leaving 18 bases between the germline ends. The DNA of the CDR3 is TGTGCCAGCAGCTTAGAGAACACAGGGAGGGGGTCTGAAGCTTTCTTT. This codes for CASSLENTGRGSEAFF.

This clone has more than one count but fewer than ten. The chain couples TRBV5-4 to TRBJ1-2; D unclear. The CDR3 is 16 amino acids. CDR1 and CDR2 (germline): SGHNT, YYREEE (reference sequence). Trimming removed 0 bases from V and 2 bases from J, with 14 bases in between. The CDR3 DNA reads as TGTGCCAGCAGCTTGGGCGGAGTGGGTGTAAACTATGGCTACACCTTC. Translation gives CASSLGGVGVNYGYTF. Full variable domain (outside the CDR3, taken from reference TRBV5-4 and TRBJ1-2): ETGVTQSPTHLIKTRGQQVTLRCSSQSGHNTVSWYQQALGQGPQFIFQYYREEENGRGNFPPRFSGLQFPNYSSELNVNALELDDSALYLCASSLGGVGVNYGYTFGSGTRLTVV.

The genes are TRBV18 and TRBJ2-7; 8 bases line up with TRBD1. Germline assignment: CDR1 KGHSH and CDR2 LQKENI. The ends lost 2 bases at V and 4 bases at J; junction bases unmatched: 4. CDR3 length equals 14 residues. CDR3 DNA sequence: TGTGCCAGCTCACCAGGTCAGGGGGCGTACGAGCAGTACTTC. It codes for CASSPGQGAYEQYF. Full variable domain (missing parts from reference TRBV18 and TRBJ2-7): NAGVMQNPRHLVRRRGQEARLRCSPMKGHSHVYWYRQLPEEGLKFMVYLQKENIIDESGMPKERFSAEFPKEGPSILRIQQVVRGDSAAYFCASSPGQGAYEQYFGPGTRLTVT.

The chain's CDR3 is CASSLGMGTSTDTQYF. In nucleotides, the CDR3 is TGCGCCAGCAGCTTGGGTATGGGGACTAGCACAGATACGCAGTATTTT. This chain uses TRBV5-1 with TRBJ2-3; D is perhaps TRBD2 (6 bases). From germline, CDR1 is SGHRS and CDR2 YFSETQ. Trimming cost V 0 bases and J 0 bases, with 11 bases left between them. The CDR3 covers 16 residues.

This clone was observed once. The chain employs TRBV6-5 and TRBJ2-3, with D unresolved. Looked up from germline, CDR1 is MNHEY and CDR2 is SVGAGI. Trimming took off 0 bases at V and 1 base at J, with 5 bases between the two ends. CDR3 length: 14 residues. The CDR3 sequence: CASSYSIGTDTQYF. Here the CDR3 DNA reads TGTGCCAGCAGTTACTCGATAGGCACAGATACGCAGTATTTT.

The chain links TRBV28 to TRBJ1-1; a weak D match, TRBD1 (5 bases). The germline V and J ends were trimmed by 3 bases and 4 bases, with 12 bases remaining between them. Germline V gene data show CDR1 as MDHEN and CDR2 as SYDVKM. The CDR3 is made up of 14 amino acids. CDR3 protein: CASSLDRGGTEAFF. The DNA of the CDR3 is TGTGCCAGCAGTTTGGACCGCGGGGGCACTGAAGCTTTCTTT.

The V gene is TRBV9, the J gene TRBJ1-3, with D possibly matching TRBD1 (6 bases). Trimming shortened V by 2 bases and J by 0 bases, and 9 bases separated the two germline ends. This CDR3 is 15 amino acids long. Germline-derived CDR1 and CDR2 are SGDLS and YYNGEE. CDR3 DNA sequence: TGTGCCAGCAGCGTTTTACAGGGCTCTGGAAACACCATATATTTT. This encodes CASSVLQGSGNTIYF.

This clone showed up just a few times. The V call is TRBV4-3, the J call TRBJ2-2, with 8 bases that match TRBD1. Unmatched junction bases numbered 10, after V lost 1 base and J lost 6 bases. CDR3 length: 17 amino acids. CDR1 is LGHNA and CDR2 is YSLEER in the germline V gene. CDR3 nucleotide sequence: TGCGCCAGCAGCCAAGGGACACCGGGACAGGTCGCCGGGGAGCTGTTTTTT. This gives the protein CASSQGTPGQVAGELFF.

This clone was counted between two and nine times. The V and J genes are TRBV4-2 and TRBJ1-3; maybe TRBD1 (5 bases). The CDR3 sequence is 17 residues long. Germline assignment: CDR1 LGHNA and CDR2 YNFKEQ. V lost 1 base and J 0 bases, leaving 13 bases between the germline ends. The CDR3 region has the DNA TGTGCCAGCAGCCAAGCGGGGGGGATAAGCTCTGGAAACACCATATATTTT. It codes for CASSQAGGISSGNTIYF.

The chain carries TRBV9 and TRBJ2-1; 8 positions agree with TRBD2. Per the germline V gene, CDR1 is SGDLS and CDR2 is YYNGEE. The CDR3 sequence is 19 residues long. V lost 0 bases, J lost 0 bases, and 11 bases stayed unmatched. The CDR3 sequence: CASSVVAGGTISSYNEQFF. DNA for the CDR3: TGTGCCAGCAGCGTAGTGGCGGGGGGAACGATTAGCTCCTACAATGAGCAGTTCTTC.

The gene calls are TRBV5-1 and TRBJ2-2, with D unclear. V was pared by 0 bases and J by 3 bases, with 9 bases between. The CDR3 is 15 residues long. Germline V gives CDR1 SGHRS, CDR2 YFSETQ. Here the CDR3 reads CASSLAEGYTGELFF. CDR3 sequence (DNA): TGCGCCAGCAGCTTGGCGGAAGGTTACACCGGGGAGCTGTTTTTT. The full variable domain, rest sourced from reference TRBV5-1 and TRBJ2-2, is KAGVTQTPRYLIKTRGQQVTLSCSPISGHRSVSWYQQTPGQGLQFLFEYFSETQRNKGNFPGRFSGRQFSNSRSEMNVSTLELGDSALYLCASSLAEGYTGELFFGEGSRLTVL.

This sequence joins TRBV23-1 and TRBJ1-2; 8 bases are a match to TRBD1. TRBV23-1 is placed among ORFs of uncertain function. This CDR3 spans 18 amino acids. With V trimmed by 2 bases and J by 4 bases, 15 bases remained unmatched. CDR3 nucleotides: TGCGCCAGCAGTCAAACTCCCTTACCTAGACAGGGGTCCTATGGCTACACCTTC. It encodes CASSQTPLPRQGSYGYTF.

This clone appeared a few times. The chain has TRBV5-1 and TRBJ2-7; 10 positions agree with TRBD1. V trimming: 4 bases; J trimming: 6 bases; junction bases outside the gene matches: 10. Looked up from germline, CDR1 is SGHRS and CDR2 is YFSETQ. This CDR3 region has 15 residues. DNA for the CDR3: TGCGCCAGCAGCCTAGGGACAGGGGAACTCTCCGAGCAGTACTTC. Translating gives CASSLGTGELSEQYF.

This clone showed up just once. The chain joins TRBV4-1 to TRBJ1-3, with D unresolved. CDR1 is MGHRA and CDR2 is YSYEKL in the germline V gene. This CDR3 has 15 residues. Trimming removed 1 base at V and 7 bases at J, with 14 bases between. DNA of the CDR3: TGCGCCAGCAGCCAAGCCCAAAGCACGGGCAACACCATATATTTT. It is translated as CASSQAQSTGNTIYF.